This T cell receptor (beta chain) was observed in a study of blood T cell repertoires in COVID-19. Whole-study context: Samples came from the United States, Italy and Spain, spanning acute and convalescent COVID-19.

Authors' data handling: It was from reference gene primer amplification that nucleated cell counts were estimated. Repertoires were generated with immunoSEQ multiplex PCR, while TCRdb's copy carries only in-frame clones and drops some. The DNA gave D and trimming, while V, J and clone size come from that table. The table has 250,000 or so clones, roughly 90% seen once. Per the germline V gene, CDR1 is SGHVS and CDR2 is FQNEAQ. This CDR3 comprises 15 residues. Trimming pared 1 base from V and 5 bases from J, leaving 12 bases between. V usage is TRBV7-8 and J usage is TRBJ2-1, with a possible D match to TRBD1 (5 bases). The sequence came from a man aged 30 to 39 with active or convalescent COVID-19. Specimen: peripheral blood. As DNA, the CDR3 is TGTGCCAGCAGCTTAGTGCTGGGGCAGCACAATGAGCAGTTCTTC. It yields the protein CASSLVLGQHNEQFF.